This paragraph covers one T cell receptor (beta chain) sequence. Between the trimmed V and J ends, which lost 6 bases and 9 bases, there was a span of 15 bases. The CDR3 sequence is 13 residues long. Germline V lookup: CDR1 SGHAT, CDR2 FQNNGV. CD4+CD127+ cells were sorted as the conventional CD4 T cells. This sample is part of a study of B cell selection in AIRE deficiency. Profiled with immunoSEQ multiplex PCR; TCRdb holds only in-frame clones, not every one. The profile covers under 30,000 clones, with around 97% appearing a single time and approximately 0.17% taken by the ten largest. The genes are TRBV11-2 and TRBJ2-1; D gene uncertain. Sequenced sample: conventional CD4+ T cells sorted from PBMCs. This clonotype originated in a human donor with AIRE deficiency. The CDR3 region has the DNA TGTGCCAGCAGGTCAACCTCCAGGACTGAGCAGTTCTTC. This codes for CASRSTSRTEQFF.